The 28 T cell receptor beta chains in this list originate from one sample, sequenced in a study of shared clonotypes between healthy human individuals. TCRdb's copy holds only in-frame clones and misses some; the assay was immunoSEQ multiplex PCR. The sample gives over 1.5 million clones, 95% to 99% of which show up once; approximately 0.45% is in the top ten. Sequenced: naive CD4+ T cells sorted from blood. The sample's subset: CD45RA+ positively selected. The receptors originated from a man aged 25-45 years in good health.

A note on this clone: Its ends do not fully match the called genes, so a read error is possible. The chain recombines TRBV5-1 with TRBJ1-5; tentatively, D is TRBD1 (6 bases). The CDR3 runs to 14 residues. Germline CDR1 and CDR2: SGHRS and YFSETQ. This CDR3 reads CASSLSGAEQPQHF. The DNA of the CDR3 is TGCGCCAGCAGCTTGTCGGGGGCCGAGCAGCCTCAGCATTTT.

The CDR3 loop reads CASSIGGPRGEKLFF. The CDR3 nucleotides read TGTGCCAGTAGTATCGGAGGACCGCGGGGTGAAAAACTGTTTTTT. J is TRBJ1-4 and V is TRBV19; no firm D call. Germline CDR1 LNHDA, CDR2 SQIVND (reference sequence). The CDR3 is 15 residues long. The ends were cut back, 3 bases at V and 7 bases at J, with 15 bases in the middle. Full variable domain (remainder filled in from reference TRBV19 and TRBJ1-4): DGGITQSPKYLFRKEGQNVTLSCEQNLNHDAMYWYRQDPGQGLRLIYYSQIVNDFQKGDIAEGYSVSREKKESFPLTVTSAQKNPTAFYLCASSIGGPRGEKLFFGSGTQLSVL.

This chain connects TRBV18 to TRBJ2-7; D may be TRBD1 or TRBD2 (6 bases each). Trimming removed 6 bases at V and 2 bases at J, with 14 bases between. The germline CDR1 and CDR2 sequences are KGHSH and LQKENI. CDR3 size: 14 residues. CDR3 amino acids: CASSPKRGAYEQYF. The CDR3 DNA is TGTGCCAGCTCGCCCAAGAGGGGGGCCTACGAGCAGTACTTC.

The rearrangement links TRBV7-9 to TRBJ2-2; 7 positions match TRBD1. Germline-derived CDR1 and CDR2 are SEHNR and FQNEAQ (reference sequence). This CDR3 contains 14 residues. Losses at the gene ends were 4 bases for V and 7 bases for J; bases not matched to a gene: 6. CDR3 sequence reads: CASSYGQVDGELFF. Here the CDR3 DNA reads TGTGCCAGCAGCTATGGACAGGTTGACGGGGAGCTGTTTTTT.

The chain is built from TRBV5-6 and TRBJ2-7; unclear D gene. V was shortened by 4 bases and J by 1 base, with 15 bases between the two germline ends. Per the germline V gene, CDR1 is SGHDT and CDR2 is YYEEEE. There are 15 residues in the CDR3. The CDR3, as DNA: TGTGCCAGCAGCCCTCGTTCCTGGTATTCCTACGAGCAGTACTTC. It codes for CASSPRSWYSYEQYF.

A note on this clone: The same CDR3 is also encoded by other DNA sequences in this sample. The DNA of the CDR3 is TGCAGCGTTGGTCTAGCGGGAAACACCGGGGAGCTGTTTTTT. This sequence encodes CSVGLAGNTGELFF. This chain links TRBV29-1 with TRBJ2-2; 9 bases map to TRBD2. This CDR3 region has 14 residues. The J segment lost 2 bases and the V segment lost 4 bases, leaving 2 bases of the junction unmatched. CDR1 and CDR2 from the germline V gene are SQVTM and ANQGSEA.

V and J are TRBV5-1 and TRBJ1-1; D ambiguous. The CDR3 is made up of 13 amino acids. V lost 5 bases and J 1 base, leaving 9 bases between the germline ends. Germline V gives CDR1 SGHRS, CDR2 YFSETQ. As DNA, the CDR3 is TGCGCCAGCAGACCAGTTCCGAACACTGAAGCTTTCTTT. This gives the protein CASRPVPNTEAFF.

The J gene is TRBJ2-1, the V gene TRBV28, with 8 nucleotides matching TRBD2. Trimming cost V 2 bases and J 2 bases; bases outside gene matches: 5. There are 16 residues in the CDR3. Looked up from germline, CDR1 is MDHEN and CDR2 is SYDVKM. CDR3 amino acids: CASSLRSSGPYNEQFF. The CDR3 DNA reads TGTGCCAGCAGTTTACGGTCTAGCGGGCCCTACAATGAGCAGTTCTTC.

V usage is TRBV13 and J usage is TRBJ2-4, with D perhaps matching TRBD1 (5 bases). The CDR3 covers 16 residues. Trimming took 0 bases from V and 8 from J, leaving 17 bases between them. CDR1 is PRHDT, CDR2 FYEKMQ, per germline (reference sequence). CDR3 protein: CASSLGVGVISDIQYF. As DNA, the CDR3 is TGTGCCAGCAGCTTAGGTGTAGGGGTCATATCGGACATTCAGTACTTC.

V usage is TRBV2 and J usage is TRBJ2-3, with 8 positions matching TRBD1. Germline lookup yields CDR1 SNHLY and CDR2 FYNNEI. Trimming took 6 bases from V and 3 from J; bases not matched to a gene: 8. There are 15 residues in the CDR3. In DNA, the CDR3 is TGTGCCAGCAGAGGGACAGGAGAGCGAACAGATACGCAGTATTTT. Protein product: CASRGTGERTDTQYF.

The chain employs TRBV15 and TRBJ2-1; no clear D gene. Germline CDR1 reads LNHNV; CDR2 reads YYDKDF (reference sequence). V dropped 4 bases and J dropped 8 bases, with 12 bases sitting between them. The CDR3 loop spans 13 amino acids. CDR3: CATSISRTDEQFF. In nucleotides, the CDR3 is TGTGCCACCAGCATTTCTAGGACCGATGAGCAGTTCTTC.

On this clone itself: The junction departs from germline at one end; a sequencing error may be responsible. CDR3 amino acids: CASSNGLAVSYTEQFF. Here the CDR3 DNA reads TGTGCTAGCAGCAATGGACTAGCGGTATCCTACACTGAGCAGTTCTTC. This sequence joins TRBV7-7 and TRBJ2-1, with TRBD2 identical over 10 bases. The CDR3 loop spans 16 amino acids. CDR1 and CDR2 (germline): SSHAT, FNYEAQ (reference sequence).

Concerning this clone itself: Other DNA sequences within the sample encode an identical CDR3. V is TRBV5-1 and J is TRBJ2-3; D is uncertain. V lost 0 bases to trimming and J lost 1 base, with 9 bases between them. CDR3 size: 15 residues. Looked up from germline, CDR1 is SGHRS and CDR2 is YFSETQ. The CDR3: CASSLVGGGTDTQYF. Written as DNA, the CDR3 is TGCGCCAGCAGCTTGGTTGGTGGAGGCACAGATACGCAGTATTTT.

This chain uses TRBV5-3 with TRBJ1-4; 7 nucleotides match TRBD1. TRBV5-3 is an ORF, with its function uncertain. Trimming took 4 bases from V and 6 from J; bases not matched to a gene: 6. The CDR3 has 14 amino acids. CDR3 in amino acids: CARSIDRVDEKLFF. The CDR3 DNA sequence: TGTGCCAGAAGCATAGACAGGGTGGATGAAAAACTGTTTTTT.

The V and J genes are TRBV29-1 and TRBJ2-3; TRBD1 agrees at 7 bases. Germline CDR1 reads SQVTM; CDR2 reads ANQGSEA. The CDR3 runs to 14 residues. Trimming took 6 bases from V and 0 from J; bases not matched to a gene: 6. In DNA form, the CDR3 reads TGCAGCGTGGGAAAGGGGGCAAGCACAGATACGCAGTATTTT. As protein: CSVGKGASTDTQYF.

CDR3 amino acids: CASSLSWAGAVVGYTF. The CDR3 DNA is TGTGCCAGCAGCCTATCATGGGCAGGGGCGGTAGTCGGCTACACCTTC. The chain employs TRBV5-6 and TRBJ1-2, with a weak D call TRBD1 (6 bases). Germline lookup yields CDR1 SGHDT and CDR2 YYEEEE. Trimming left V 4 bases short and J 8 bases short, with 24 bases between. The CDR3 spans 16 residues.

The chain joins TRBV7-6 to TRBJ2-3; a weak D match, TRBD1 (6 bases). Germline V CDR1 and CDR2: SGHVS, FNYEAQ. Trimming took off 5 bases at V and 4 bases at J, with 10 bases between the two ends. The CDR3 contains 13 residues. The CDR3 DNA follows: TGTGCCAGCAGCCTTAGGACAGCAGATACGCAGTATTTT. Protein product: CASSLRTADTQYF.

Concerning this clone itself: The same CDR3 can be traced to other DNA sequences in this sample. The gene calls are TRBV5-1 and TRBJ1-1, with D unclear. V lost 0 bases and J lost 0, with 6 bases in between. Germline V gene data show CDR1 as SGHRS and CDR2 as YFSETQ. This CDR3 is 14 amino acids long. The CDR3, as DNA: TGCGCCAGCAGCTTGGAAGCGGTGAACACTGAAGCTTTCTTT. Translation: CASSLEAVNTEAFF.

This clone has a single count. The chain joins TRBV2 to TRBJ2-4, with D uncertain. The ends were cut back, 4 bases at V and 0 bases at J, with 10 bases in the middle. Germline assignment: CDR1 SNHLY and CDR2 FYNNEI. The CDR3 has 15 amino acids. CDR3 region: CASSGDLLAKNIQYF. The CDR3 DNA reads TGTGCCAGCAGTGGCGATCTACTAGCCAAAAACATTCAGTACTTC. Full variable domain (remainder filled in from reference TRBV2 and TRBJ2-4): EPEVTQTPSHQVTQMGQEVILRCVPISNHLYFYWYRQILGQKVEFLVSFYNNEISEKSEIFDDQFSVERPDGSNFTLKIRSTKLEDSAMYFCASSGDLLAKNIQYFGAGTRLSVL.

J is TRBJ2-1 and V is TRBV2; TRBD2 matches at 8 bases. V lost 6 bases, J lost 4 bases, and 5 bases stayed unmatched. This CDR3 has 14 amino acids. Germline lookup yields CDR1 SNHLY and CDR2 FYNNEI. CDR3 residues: CASRPGLAYNEQFF. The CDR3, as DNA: TGTGCCAGCAGGCCTGGACTAGCTTACAATGAGCAGTTCTTC.

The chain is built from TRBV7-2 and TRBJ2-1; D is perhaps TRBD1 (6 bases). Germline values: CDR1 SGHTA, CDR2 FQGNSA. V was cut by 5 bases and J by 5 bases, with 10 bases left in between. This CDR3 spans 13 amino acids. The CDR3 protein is CASSPNRDNEQFF. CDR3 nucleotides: TGTGCCAGCAGCCCCAACAGGGACAATGAGCAGTTCTTC.

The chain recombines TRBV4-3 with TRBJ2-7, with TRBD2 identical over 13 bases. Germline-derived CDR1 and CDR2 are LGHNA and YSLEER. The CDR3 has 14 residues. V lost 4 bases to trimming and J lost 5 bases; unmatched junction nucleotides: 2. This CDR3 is CASSLGLAGDEQYF. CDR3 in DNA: TGCGCCAGCAGCCTAGGACTAGCGGGAGACGAGCAGTACTTC.

CDR3 in DNA: TGTGCCAGCAGCGTAGAACTAGAATTCAATGAGCAGTTCTTC. Protein sequence: CASSVELEFNEQFF. V usage is TRBV9 and J usage is TRBJ2-1, with D possibly being TRBD2 (5 bases). Germline CDR1 and CDR2: SGDLS and YYNGEE. Between the trimmed V and J ends, which lost 0 bases and 6 bases, there was a span of 10 bases. The CDR3 length is 14 residues. Together with reference TRBV9 and TRBJ2-1, the CDR3 gives the full variable domain: DSGVTQTPKHLITATGQRVTLRCSPRSGDLSVYWYQQSLDQGLQFLIQYYNGEERAKGNILERFSAQQFPDLHSELNLSSLELGDSALYFCASSVELEFNEQFFGPGTRLTVL.

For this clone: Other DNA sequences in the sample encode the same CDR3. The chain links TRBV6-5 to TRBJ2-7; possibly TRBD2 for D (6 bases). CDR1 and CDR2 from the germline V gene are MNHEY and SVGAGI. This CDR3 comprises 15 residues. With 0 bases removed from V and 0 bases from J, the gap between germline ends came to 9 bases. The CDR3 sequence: CASSYSVGGSYEQYF. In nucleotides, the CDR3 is TGTGCCAGCAGTTACTCGGTGGGAGGCTCCTACGAGCAGTACTTC.

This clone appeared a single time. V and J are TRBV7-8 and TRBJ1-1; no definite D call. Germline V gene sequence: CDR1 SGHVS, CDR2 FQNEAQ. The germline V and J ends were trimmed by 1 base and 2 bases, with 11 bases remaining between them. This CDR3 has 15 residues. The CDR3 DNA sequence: TGTGCCAGCAGCTTAGTTCGGGCGGTTAACACTGAAGCTTTCTTT. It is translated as CASSLVRAVNTEAFF.

The CDR3 region is CASSGGVQETQYF. DNA for the CDR3: TGTGCCAGTTCCGGGGGGGTTCAAGAGACCCAGTACTTC. The chain is built from TRBV19 and TRBJ2-5; 8 bases agree with TRBD2. This CDR3 spans 13 amino acids. The germline gives CDR1 LNHDA, CDR2 SQIVND (reference sequence). V shed 8 bases and J 2 bases; nucleotides not matched to a gene: 4.

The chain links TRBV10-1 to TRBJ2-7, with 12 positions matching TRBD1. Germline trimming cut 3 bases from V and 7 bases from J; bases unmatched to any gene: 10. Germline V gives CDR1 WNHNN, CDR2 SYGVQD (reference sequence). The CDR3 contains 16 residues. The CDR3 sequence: CASSDHRDRGRGEQYF. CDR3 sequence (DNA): TGCGCCAGCAGTGACCACCGGGACAGGGGGCGAGGGGAGCAGTACTTC.

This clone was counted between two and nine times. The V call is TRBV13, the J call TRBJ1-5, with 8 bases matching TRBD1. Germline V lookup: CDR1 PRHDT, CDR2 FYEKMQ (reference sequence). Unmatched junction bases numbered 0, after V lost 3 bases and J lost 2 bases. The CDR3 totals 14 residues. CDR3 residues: CASSLGQGNQPQHF. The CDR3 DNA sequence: TGTGCCAGCAGCTTGGGACAGGGCAATCAGCCCCAGCATTTT.